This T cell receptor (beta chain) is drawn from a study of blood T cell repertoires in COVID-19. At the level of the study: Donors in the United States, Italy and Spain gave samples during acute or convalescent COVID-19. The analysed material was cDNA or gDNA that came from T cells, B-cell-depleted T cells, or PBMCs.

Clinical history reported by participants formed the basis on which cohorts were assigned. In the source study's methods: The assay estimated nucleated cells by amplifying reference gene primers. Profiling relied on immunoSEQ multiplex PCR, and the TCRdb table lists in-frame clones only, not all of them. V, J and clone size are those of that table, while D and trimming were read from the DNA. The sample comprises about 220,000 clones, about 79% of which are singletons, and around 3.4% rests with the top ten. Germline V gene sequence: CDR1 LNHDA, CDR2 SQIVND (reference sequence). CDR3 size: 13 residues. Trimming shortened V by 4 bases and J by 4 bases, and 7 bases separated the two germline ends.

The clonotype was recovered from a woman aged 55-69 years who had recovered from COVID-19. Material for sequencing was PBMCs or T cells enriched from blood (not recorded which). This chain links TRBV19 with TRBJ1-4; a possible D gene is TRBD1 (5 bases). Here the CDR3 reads CASSKGNNEKLFF. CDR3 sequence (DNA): TGTGCCAGTAGTAAGGGGAATAATGAAAAACTGTTTTTT.